This TCR beta chain was documented in a study of a mutant IDH1 vaccine in newly diagnosed glioma. Study-level background: Initiation of the vaccine course occurred 4-6 weeks after radiotherapy alone, or alongside temozolomide cycles. Patients got radiotherapy, temozolomide, or both beforehand, and most got both.

Study-wide results and limits: Vaccine-induced responses were seen in under 95% of patients, spanning several MHC alleles.

The time point was: week 23, last vaccination. Topical imiquimod accompanied each vaccine dose, which consisted of 300 ug of mutant IDH1 20-mer peptide. The table came from immunoSEQ multiplex PCR; TCRdb's copy has only in-frame clones and leaves some out. The data show some 11,000 clones, approximately 90% seen once. Concerning this clone: Its antigen remains unidentified.

From germline, CDR1 is SGHAT and CDR2 FQNNGV. V shed 4 bases and J shed 1 base, with 10 bases lying between them. The CDR3 has 14 amino acids. Sequences were derived from PBMCs, sampled from a glioma patient whose treatment included an IDH1 peptide vaccine. J is TRBJ1-1 and V is TRBV11-2, with a possible D match to TRBD1 (6 bases). The receptor comes from a woman between 35 and 50 years old with glioma. Some clones in this sample may be carry-over from other donors' samples. Here the CDR3 DNA reads TGTGCCAGCAGCTCCGGGACACCGAACACTGAAGCTTTCTTT. This encodes CASSSGTPNTEAFF.